Here is one T cell receptor (beta chain) with its context. No antigen is known for it. A read error may explain this, as a much larger clone is one base away. This sample was taken from a study of T cells in Graves' hyperthyroidism and ophthalmopathy. Study overall: Specimen type is peripheral blood, collected at initial diagnosis prior to any treatment.

Study-wide points: A model built on 13 V-J features separated ophthalmopathy from stable hyperthyroidism. For ophthalmopathy, model prediction preceded onset by a median 6.5 months.

This CDR3 is built from 13 residues. Trimming cost V 1 base and J 2 bases; bases outside gene matches: 2. Germline V CDR1 and CDR2: DFQATT, SNEGSKA (reference sequence). Regions amplified from RNA transcripts were the TCR beta CDR3 regions. TCR CDR3 regions were first amplified by RT-PCR with HTBI primers. TCRdb re-analysed the multiplex PCR reads in MiXCR, keeping a single row per CDR3 protein. The data hold 450,000 to 650,000 distinct CDR3 sequences, with 15% to 20% observed a single time. The sample was blood. The rearrangement links TRBV20-1 to TRBJ2-7, with 7 bases lining up with TRBD1. The sequence derives from a woman aged 18-29 years with Graves' ophthalmopathy. The CDR3 nucleotides read TGCAGTGCTAGAGGGGACAGCACCTACGAGCAGTACTTC. This gives the protein CSARGDSTYEQYF.